Below are 17 T cell receptor beta chains sequenced from a single sample in a study of identical twins. TCRdb re-called the 5' RACE reads with MiXCR, one entry per CDR3 protein. The sample holds approximately 300,000 distinct CDR3 sequences, 7.5% to 9.5% seen once. These same data were also listed under a study on yellow fever vaccine responses in identical twins.

The sample was CD8+ T cells sorted from blood. These TCRs come from a woman aged 18-29 years in good health.

DNA for the CDR3: TGTGCCAGCTGTCCGGGGGGCGGAGGCTACAATGAGCAGTTCTTC. As protein: CASCPGGGGYNEQFF. The chain recombines TRBV28 with TRBJ2-1; TRBD2 is a possible D gene (7 bases). Germline-derived CDR1 and CDR2 are MDHEN and SYDVKM. V was clipped by 8 bases and J by 3 bases, with 17 bases between them. This CDR3 has 15 amino acids.

The chain uses TRBV20-1 and TRBJ2-5, with 7 positions matching TRBD2. With V trimmed by 6 bases and J by 5 bases, 12 bases remained unmatched. The CDR3 runs 14 residues. Germline loops: CDR1 DFQATT, CDR2 SNEGSKA (reference sequence). The CDR3 loop is CSAGQTSEWETQYF. CDR3 nucleotides: TGCAGTGCCGGACAAACTAGCGAGTGGGAGACCCAGTACTTC.

The rearrangement joins TRBV4-3 to TRBJ2-7, with D possibly matching TRBD2 (5 bases). This CDR3 has 13 residues. V lost 5 bases, J lost 3 bases, and 11 bases lay in between. From germline, CDR1 is LGHNA and CDR2 YSLEER. CDR3 region: CASSAARGYEQYF. The CDR3 DNA reads as TGCGCCAGCAGCGCGGCCCGGGGCTACGAGCAGTACTTC.

V gene TRBV9 combines with J gene TRBJ2-1; TRBD2 matches 11 bases. CDR1 is SGDLS and CDR2 is YYNGEE in the germline V gene. This CDR3 has 15 residues. Trimming removed 3 bases from V and 4 bases from J; junction bases left unmatched: 3. The CDR3 DNA reads as TGTGCCAGCAGCGCCTCTAGCGGGGGGTACAATGAGCAGTTCTTC. Its protein is CASSASSGGYNEQFF.

The sample holds a few counts of this clonotype. CDR3 nucleotides: TGTGCCAGCAGTGGCTGGGGACAGGGGTATACTGAAGCTTTCTTT. The encoded protein is CASSGWGQGYTEAFF. V usage is TRBV25-1 and J usage is TRBJ1-1; 10 bases are a match to TRBD1. The CDR3 extends over 15 amino acids. V lost 4 bases, J lost 5 bases, and 7 bases stayed unmatched. Per the germline V gene, CDR1 is MGHDK and CDR2 is SYGVNS.

Only one count was recorded for this clonotype. The V call is TRBV20-1, the J call TRBJ2-7; maybe TRBD2 (5 bases). The CDR3 totals 14 residues. The V gene lost 0 bases and the J gene lost 4 bases, with 13 bases spanning the gap. The germline gives CDR1 DFQATT, CDR2 SNEGSKA (reference sequence). The CDR3 protein is CSARDEGRLYEQYF. CDR3 nucleotides: TGCAGTGCTAGAGATGAGGGCCGTCTTTACGAGCAGTACTTC.

The rearrangement links TRBV6-2 or TRBV6-3 to TRBJ2-3; D unclear. The ends were cut back, 4 bases at V and 10 bases at J, with 18 bases in the middle. This CDR3 contains 14 residues. Germline V CDR1 and CDR2: MNHEY, SVGEGT. The CDR3 DNA follows: TGTGCCAGCAGTTTACGATCAGGTACAGCCCCGCAGTATTTT. Amino acids: CASSLRSGTAPQYF.

This clonotype was detected only a few times. The chain employs TRBV27 and TRBJ2-7; D gene ambiguous. This CDR3 spans 16 amino acids. Looked up from germline, CDR1 is MNHEY and CDR2 is SMNVEV (reference sequence). The ends were cut back, 5 bases at V and 0 bases at J, with 17 bases in the middle. The CDR3 nucleotides are TGTGCCAGCAGTCCCACCCGCAACCAACTCTCCTACGAGCAGTACTTC. Its protein product is CASSPTRNQLSYEQYF.

This clonotype was observed many times. This chain connects TRBV4-2 to TRBJ2-7, with D perhaps matching TRBD2 (6 bases). With 1 base removed from V and 4 bases from J, the gap between germline ends came to 8 bases. In germline, CDR1 is LGHNA, CDR2 YNFKEQ. This CDR3 is built from 13 residues. DNA for the CDR3: TGTGCCAGCAGCCAAGGGGAGGCGTACGAGCAGTACTTC. Protein product: CASSQGEAYEQYF.

This clonotype was found a few times. This chain links TRBV7-9 with TRBJ1-3; no reliable D call. The V end was cut by 2 bases, the J end by 8 bases, with 10 bases between. The germline V gene has CDR1 SEHNR and CDR2 FQNEAQ (reference sequence). The CDR3 spans 13 residues. CDR3 DNA: TGTGCCAGCAGCTTAAAAAGCAGAGACACCATATATTTT. It yields the protein CASSLKSRDTIYF.

V gene TRBV5-5 combines with J gene TRBJ1-1; D possibly corresponds to TRBD1 (5 bases). Germline V gene lookup returns CDR1 SGHKS and CDR2 YYEKEE (reference sequence). Trimming removed 4 bases from V and 2 bases from J, with 15 bases in between. CDR3 length: 15 amino acids. The CDR3 region has the DNA TGTGCCAGCAGCCCCTGGCCGCAGGGCAACACTGAAGCTTTCTTT. Translated: CASSPWPQGNTEAFF.

The V gene is TRBV5-6, the J gene TRBJ2-7, with no clear D. This CDR3 is 13 amino acids long. Trimming took off 7 bases at V and 0 bases at J, with 11 bases between the two ends. Germline CDR1 is SGHDT and CDR2 is YYEEEE. Here the CDR3 reads CASAWASSYEQYF. The DNA for the CDR3 is TGTGCCAGCGCCTGGGCCAGCTCCTACGAGCAGTACTTC.

The chain is built from TRBV15 and TRBJ2-6; D uncertain. The ends were cut back, 5 bases at V and 0 bases at J, with 8 bases in the middle. CDR1 and CDR2 (germline): LNHNV, YYDKDF (reference sequence). The CDR3 has 15 amino acids. CDR3 loop: CATSPTHSGANVLTF. CDR3 sequence (DNA): TGTGCCACCAGCCCGACCCACTCTGGGGCCAACGTCCTGACTTTC.

This clonotype was detected a few times. The J gene is TRBJ2-3, the V gene TRBV11-2; 11 nucleotides align to TRBD2. CDR1 is SGHAT and CDR2 is FQNNGV in the germline V gene. This CDR3 region has 18 residues. With 5 bases clipped from V and 1 base from J, the junction kept 11 bases outside the gene matches. CDR3 nucleotide sequence: TGTGCCAGCAGCCATCAGCTAGCGGGAGGAGATGGCACAGATACGCAGTATTTT. Translated, it gives CASSHQLAGGDGTDTQYF. The variable domain in full, completed from reference TRBV11-2 and TRBJ2-3, reads EAGVAQSPRYKIIEKRQSVAFWCNPISGHATLYWYQQILGQGPKLLIQFQNNGVVDDSQLPKDRFSAERLKGVDSTLKIQPAKLEDSAVYLCASSHQLAGGDGTDTQYFGPGTRLTVL.

This clonotype was found many times. The J gene is TRBJ2-7, the V gene TRBV7-2; the D is unclear. This CDR3 is 13 amino acids long. The germline gives CDR1 SGHTA, CDR2 FQGNSA. V gave up 6 bases and J gave up 3 bases, with 12 bases separating them. The CDR3 region is CASSSWRYYEQYF. In DNA form, the CDR3 reads TGTGCCAGCAGTTCCTGGAGATACTACGAGCAGTACTTC.

Only a few counts were recorded for this clonotype. The gene calls are TRBV4-3 and TRBJ2-3; 7 bases fit TRBD2. V was clipped by 0 bases and J by 2 bases; unmatched bases: 2. In germline, CDR1 is LGHNA, CDR2 YSLEER. This CDR3 is 15 amino acids long. CDR3 DNA: TGCGCCAGCAGCCAAGACGGGGGGTACACAGATACGCAGTATTTT. Translated, it gives CASSQDGGYTDTQYF.

This clonotype showed up just a few times. CDR3 in amino acids: CATSVGSETQYF. CDR3 sequence (DNA): TGTGCCACCTCGGTGGGATCGGAGACCCAGTACTTC. The chain employs TRBV7-9 and TRBJ2-5; D remains unclear. V lost 10 bases and J 5 bases, leaving 14 bases between the germline ends. Germline V gene data show CDR1 as SEHNR and CDR2 as FQNEAQ (reference sequence). The CDR3 consists of 12 residues.